A selection of T cell receptor beta chains follows, all from one sample in a study of T cell changes during pregnancy in multiple sclerosis. Using immunoSEQ multiplex PCR, the repertoire was profiled, and TCRdb retains in-frame clones only, with some absent. Found here are around 34,000 clones, around 93% of them singletons; the top ten hold roughly 0.4%. Sample: CD4+ T cells from peripheral blood mononuclear cells, taken in the second trimester of pregnancy. The receptors were sampled from a female donor with multiple sclerosis, enrolled in a pregnancy study. The CDR3 runs from the conserved cysteine through the conserved F or W. The D gene is left open where the match is weak. Not every row has a clone size; where given, it reads once, few, many or a size class.

d_gene,j_gene,v_gene,abundance,CDR3aa,CDR3nt
TRBD1,TRBJ2-1,TRBV7-3,NA,CASSLTRDRGNNEQFF,TGTGCCAGCAGCTTAACCCGGGACAGGGGCAACAATGAGCAGTTCTTC
TRBD1,TRBJ1-2,TRBV5-4,NA,CASSLARQGADYGYTF,TGTGCCAGCAGCTTGGCAAGACAGGGGGCAGACTATGGCTACACCTTC
TRBD2,TRBJ2-1,TRBV5-1,NA,CASSLFSGVENEQFF,TGCGCCAGCAGCTTGTTCAGCGGGGTAGAAAATGAGCAGTTCTTC
NA,TRBJ2-3,TRBV4-3,NA,CASSEGIQPPSFYF,TGCGCCAGCAGCGAGGGCATACAGCCACCTTCCTTTTATTTT
NA,TRBJ1-1,TRBV6-1,NA,CASKDTFGTEAFF,TGTGCCAGCAAGGACACGTTCGGCACTGAAGCTTTCTTT
TRBD1,TRBJ1-2,TRBV19,few,CASKTAPTGDGYTF,TGTGCCAGCAAAACAGCGCCGACAGGGGATGGCTACACCTTC
TRBD1,TRBJ2-1,TRBV7-2,NA,CASSLVGTGGEQFF,TGTGCCAGCAGCTTAGTGGGGACAGGGGGCGAGCAGTTCTTC
NA,TRBJ2-2,TRBV25-1,NA,CASRIQTGTGELFF,TGTGCCAGCAGGATCCAAACTGGCACCGGGGAGCTGTTTTTT
NA,TRBJ1-2,TRBV4-2,NA,CASSQDFLNYGYTF,TGTGCCAGCAGCCAAGATTTTCTAAACTATGGCTACACCTTC
NA,TRBJ2-7,TRBV15,NA,CATSRDSYEQYF,TGTGCCACCAGCAGAGACAGCTACGAGCAGTACTTC
NA,TRBJ2-1,TRBV11-3,NA,CASSLDRQTQFF,TGTGCCAGCAGCTTAGACCGACAGACGCAGTTCTTC
NA,TRBJ1-1,TRBV7-3,NA,CASSPTRDTEAFF,TGTGCCAGCAGCCCCACACGGGACACTGAAGCTTTCTTT
NA,TRBJ2-7,TRBV10-2,NA,CASSEQGHWGYEQYF,TGCGCCAGCAGTGAGCAGGGACATTGGGGATACGAGCAGTACTTC
NA,TRBJ2-3,TRBV5-1,NA,CASSLRGVGTDTQYF,TGCGCCAGCAGCCTCAGGGGCGTCGGCACAGATACGCAGTATTTT
TRBD1,TRBJ2-2,TRBV19,NA,CASTDPGTANTGELFF,TGTGCCAGTACCGATCCCGGGACAGCGAACACCGGGGAGCTGTTTTTT
TRBD1,TRBJ2-2,TRBV19,NA,CASSRRTGGTGELFF,TGTGCCAGTAGTCGCCGGACAGGGGGCACCGGGGAGCTGTTTTTT
TRBD2,TRBJ2-1,TRBV7-3,NA,CASSLQRVAGGGHNEQFF,TGTGCCAGCAGCTTACAAAGGGTTGCGGGAGGTGGGCACAATGAGCAGTTCTTC
NA,TRBJ2-2,TRBV30,NA,CAHTGSRPNTGELFF,TGTGCACATACAGGGTCTCGCCCGAACACCGGGGAGCTGTTTTTT
TRBD1,TRBJ1-1,TRBV6-6,once,CASSNSRDRNTEAFF,TGTGCCAGCAGTAACAGCCGGGACAGGAACACTGAAGCTTTCTTT
NA,TRBJ2-5,TRBV5-4,NA,CASSSPALQETQYF,TGTGCCAGCAGCTCCCCTGCACTCCAAGAGACCCAGTACTTC
NA,TRBJ2-7,TRBV28,once,CASSLGRSNYEQYF,TGTGCCAGCAGTTTAGGCAGATCCAACTACGAGCAGTACTTC
NA,TRBJ2-5,TRBV27,once,CASSRVGVKETQYF,TGTGCCAGCAGTCGGGTAGGGGTGAAAGAGACCCAGTACTTC
NA,TRBJ1-2,TRBV4-2,NA,CASSQDGVRGSYGYTF,TGTGCCAGCAGCCAAGATGGGGTGCGGGGTAGCTATGGCTACACCTTC
NA,TRBJ2-5,TRBV7-3,NA,CASSSNWGGEETQYF,TGTGCCAGCAGCTCGAATTGGGGAGGAGAAGAGACCCAGTACTTC
NA,TRBJ1-1,TRBV25-1,NA,CASSREALSATEAFF,TGTGCCAGCAGCCGAGAGGCACTGAGCGCCACTGAAGCTTTCTTT
TRBD2,TRBJ2-3,TRBV7-3,NA,CASSRGRGGITDTQYF,TGTGCCAGCAGCCGAGGACGGGGGGGCATCACAGATACGCAGTATTTT
NA,TRBJ1-2,TRBV6-1,once,CASSEGEAPRYYGYTF,TGTGCCAGCAGTGAAGGTGAGGCCCCGCGGTACTATGGCTACACCTTC
TRBD2,TRBJ2-1,TRBV2,NA,CATDYSGRYYNEQFF,TGTGCCACTGATTATAGCGGGAGGTACTACAATGAGCAGTTCTTC
NA,TRBJ2-7,TRBV5-1,NA,CASSLGAEPYEQYF,TGCGCCAGCAGCCTAGGGGCGGAACCCTACGAGCAGTACTTC
NA,TRBJ1-1,TRBV7-9,NA,CASSLSTGNTEAFF,TGTGCCAGCAGCTTAAGTACAGGGAACACTGAAGCTTTCTTT
NA,TRBJ1-2,TRBV27,NA,CASSDPGSRNYGYTF,TGTGCCAGCTCCGATCCCGGGAGCAGAAACTATGGCTACACCTTC
NA,TRBJ2-5,TRBV2,NA,CASSDNQETQYF,TGTGCCAGCAGCGATAACCAGGAGACCCAGTACTTC
NA,TRBJ1-1,TRBV6-1,NA,CASNPRLGGTEAFF,TGTGCCAGCAATCCCCGTCTCGGGGGCACTGAAGCTTTCTTT
TRBD1,TRBJ1-4,TRBV5-1,NA,CASSLAGTGMEKLFF,TGCGCCAGCAGCTTGGCCGGGACAGGGATGGAAAAACTGTTTTTT
NA,TRBJ2-7,TRBV18,NA,CASSPRDGRGIYEQYF,TGTGCCAGCTCTCCCAGGGATGGACGGGGGATCTACGAGCAGTACTTC
NA,TRBJ2-7,TRBV5-5,NA,CASSLNRVSYEQYF,TGTGCCAGCAGCTTGAACAGGGTCTCCTACGAGCAGTACTTC
TRBD1,TRBJ2-2,TRBV5-1,NA,CASSVSGTGFSGELFF,TGCGCCAGCAGCGTATCCGGGACAGGGTTCTCCGGGGAGCTGTTTTTT
TRBD1,TRBJ2-5,TRBV5-4,NA,CASSPDRGTETQYF,TGTGCCAGCAGCCCCGACAGGGGAACTGAGACCCAGTACTTC
NA,TRBJ2-1,TRBV19,NA,CASNLGGLLNEQFF,TGTGCCAGTAACCTGGGGGGACTTCTCAATGAGCAGTTCTTC
NA,TRBJ2-4,TRBV5-1,once,CASSWDSGGNIQYF,TGCGCCAGCAGCTGGGACTCCGGGGGAAACATTCAGTACTTC
NA,TRBJ2-2,TRBV28,NA,CASSLGWPGGRNTGELFF,TGTGCCAGCAGTCTAGGGTGGCCCGGGGGAAGGAACACCGGGGAGCTGTTTTTT
NA,TRBJ2-2,TRBV5-1,NA,CASKYSTNTGELFF,TGCGCCAGCAAATATTCTACGAACACCGGGGAGCTGTTTTTT
TRBD2,TRBJ2-1,TRBV7-9,NA,CASSFSGRIYNEQFF,TGTGCCAGCAGCTTTAGCGGGCGGATCTACAATGAGCAGTTCTTC